These T cell receptor beta chains were read from a single sample in a study of cytomegalovirus exposure and HLA in healthy donors. Assay used: immunoSEQ multiplex PCR; TCRdb lists only in-frame clones, some missing. The table has some 66,000 clones, 75% seen once; the top ten hold about 7.6%. Sequencing was carried out using PBMCs. These receptors originate from a man in his sixties in good health and CMV-seropositive. The CDR3 runs from the conserved cysteine through the conserved F or W. The D gene is left open where the match is weak. A clone size is listed for some rows: how often the clone was seen (once, few, many), or a class if it is expanded.

j_call v_call cdr3_length d_call clone_size cdr3_aa cdr3_nt
TRBJ1-5 TRBV4-1 13 - - CASSQDSNQPQHF TGCGCCAGCAGCCAAGATAGTAATCAGCCCCAGCATTTT
TRBJ2-7 TRBV11-2 17 TRBD2 few CASSLLVGSGVTYEQYF TGTGCCAGCAGCTTATTAGTCGGTAGCGGGGTTACCTACGAGCAGTACTTC
TRBJ2-2 TRBV5-1 16 TRBD2 - CASSHTSGTYTGELFF TGCGCCAGCAGCCATACTAGCGGAACTTACACCGGGGAGCTGTTTTTT
TRBJ1-1 TRBV6-1 16 - - CASSALPGAWATEAFF TGTGCCAGCAGTGCCCTCCCAGGGGCATGGGCCACTGAAGCTTTCTTT
TRBJ1-1 TRBV7-9 12 - - CASSLDWDLAFF TGTGCCAGCAGCTTGGACTGGGACTTAGCTTTCTTT
TRBJ1-5 TRBV27 13 - - CASSLRGHQPQHF TGTGCCAGCAGTTTGAGGGGACACCAGCCCCAGCATTTT
TRBJ1-4 TRBV5-5 17 TRBD1 - CASSTGTAISTNEKLFF TGTGCCAGCAGTACCGGGACAGCCATTTCAACTAATGAAAAACTGTTTTTT
TRBJ2-7 TRBV6-6 14 TRBD1 - CASSGWTGRNEQYF TGTGCCAGCAGTGGCTGGACAGGGAGGAACGAGCAGTACTTC
TRBJ2-1 TRBV4-1 15 TRBD2 - CASSPLISGEGEQFF TGCGCCAGCAGCCCCCTTATAAGCGGGGAAGGTGAGCAGTTCTTC
TRBJ1-1 TRBV13 15 - - CASSLAYRENTEAFF TGTGCCAGCAGCTTAGCGTACAGGGAGAACACTGAAGCTTTCTTT
TRBJ1-2 TRBV19 12 - - CASSPEGDGYTF TGTGCCAGTAGCCCAGAGGGAGATGGCTACACCTTC
TRBJ1-1 TRBV5-5 14 - few CASSFSTGFGEAFF TGTGCCAGCAGCTTCTCGACGGGTTTCGGTGAAGCTTTCTTT
TRBJ2-6 TRBV5-1 13 - once CASSSAGANVLTF TGCGCCAGCAGCTCCGCGGGGGCCAACGTCCTGACTTTC
TRBJ2-7 TRBV9 15 - - CASSVEAGEAYEQYF TGTGCCAGCAGCGTAGAGGCAGGGGAAGCATACGAGCAGTACTTC
TRBJ2-1 TRBV6-5 13 - - CASSPQARNEQFF TGTGCCAGCAGCCCCCAGGCCCGCAATGAGCAGTTCTTC
TRBJ2-2 TRBV11-2 13 - once CASSLGLTGELFF TGTGCCAGCAGCTTGGGCCTCACCGGGGAGCTGTTTTTT
TRBJ1-5 TRBV2 16 - - CASSLTGGYSNQPQHF TGTGCCAGCAGTCTGACGGGGGGATATAGCAATCAGCCCCAGCATTTT
TRBJ2-5 TRBV5-6 15 TRBD2 - CASSLGTSGRETQYF TGTGCCAGCAGCTTGGGCACTAGCGGGAGAGAGACCCAGTACTTC
TRBJ1-2 TRBV27 13 - few CASSLGGGDGYTF TGTGCCAGCAGTTTAGGGGGCGGTGATGGCTACACCTTC
TRBJ2-3 TRBV2 15 TRBD2 - CASTRTSGSTDTQYF TGTGCCAGCACCCGGACTAGCGGCAGCACAGATACGCAGTATTTT
TRBJ2-7 TRBV27 14 TRBD2 - CASSLIAGGYEQYF TGTGCCAGCAGTTTAATAGCGGGGGGCTACGAGCAGTACTTC
TRBJ2-2 TRBV11-3 16 TRBD2 - CASSPRTSLSTGELFF TGTGCCAGCAGCCCCAGGACTAGCTTAAGCACCGGGGAGCTGTTTTTT
TRBJ1-2 TRBV11-3 13 - few CASSLGKNYGYTF TGTGCCAGCAGCTTGGGCAAGAACTATGGCTACACCTTC
TRBJ2-7 TRBV4-2 17 TRBD1 - CASSHAIGGQGSYEQYF TGTGCCAGCAGCCATGCAATAGGCGGACAGGGCTCCTACGAGCAGTACTTC
TRBJ2-2 TRBV2 15 TRBD2 - CASSSSGGATGELFF TGTGCCAGCAGTTCCAGCGGGGGGGCCACCGGGGAGCTGTTTTTT
TRBJ2-3 TRBV6-1 15 - - CASSEAAYSTDTQYF TGTGCCAGCAGTGAAGCAGCCTACTCCACAGATACGCAGTATTTT
TRBJ1-1 TRBV20-1 11 - - CSARGVGEAFF TGCAGTGCTAGAGGAGTCGGTGAAGCTTTCTTT
TRBJ2-3 TRBV13 14 - once CASSSPLGADTQYF TGTGCCAGCAGCTCCCCCCTAGGAGCAGATACGCAGTATTTT
TRBJ2-1 TRBV5-1 12 - few CASSFAVNEQFF TGCGCCAGCAGCTTTGCAGTCAATGAGCAGTTCTTC
TRBJ2-3 TRBV6-1 17 - - CASSEERSAVSTDTQYF TGTGCCAGCAGTGAAGAGAGAAGCGCGGTTAGCACAGATACGCAGTATTTT
TRBJ1-4 TRBV6-5 15 - - CASSYSSGFNEKLFF TGTGCCAGCAGTTACTCATCGGGGTTTAATGAAAAACTGTTTTTT
TRBJ1-5 TRBV7-2 18 - - CASSGAGAGVRSNQPQHF TGTGCCAGCAGTGGGGCGGGGGCAGGGGTCAGGAGCAATCAGCCCCAGCATTTT
TRBJ1-2 TRBV5-5 13 TRBD1 - CASSYGTDYGYTF TGTGCCAGCAGCTACGGGACAGACTATGGCTACACCTTC
TRBJ1-4 TRBV2 15 TRBD1 - CASSRYRGEGVKLFF TGTGCCAGCAGTCGTTACAGGGGTGAAGGGGTAAAACTGTTTTTT
TRBJ2-7 TRBV11-2 15 - - CASSLDTGAFNEQYF TGTGCCAGCAGCTTAGACACAGGAGCGTTCAACGAGCAGTACTTC
TRBJ1-1 TRBV11-3 15 TRBD1 - CASSLNGQGRTEAFF TGTGCCAGCAGCTTAAACGGACAGGGGAGAACTGAAGCTTTCTTT
TRBJ2-5 TRBV5-6 17 - few CASSRIPGARHGETQYF TGTGCCAGCAGCCGGATCCCAGGGGCCCGGCATGGAGAGACCCAGTACTTC
TRBJ1-4 TRBV18 14 - - CASSPPLRDEKLFF TGTGCCAGCTCACCACCGTTACGAGATGAAAAACTGTTTTTT
TRBJ2-5 TRBV4-1 15 TRBD1 - CASSFSGTGGETQYF TGCGCCAGCAGCTTCTCCGGGACAGGGGGAGAGACCCAGTACTTC
TRBJ2-5 TRBV6-5 16 TRBD1 once CASSYLGTGGTETQYF TGTGCCAGCAGTTACCTTGGGACAGGGGGGACAGAGACCCAGTACTTC
TRBJ1-2 TRBV11-3 13 - - CASSLGVNYGYTF TGTGCCAGCAGCTTAGGAGTTAACTATGGCTACACCTTC
TRBJ1-4 TRBV4-1 20 TRBD1 - CASSQDGPGTGGTTNEKLFF TGCGCCAGCAGCCAAGATGGCCCCGGGACAGGGGGGACAACTAATGAAAAACTGTTTTTT
TRBJ2-2 TRBV18 15 - - CASSPQASNTGELFF TGTGCCAGCTCACCACAAGCCTCCAACACCGGGGAGCTGTTTTTT
TRBJ1-3 TRBV6-5 15 - - CASILTQGSGNTIYF TGTGCCAGCATCCTTACCCAGGGCTCTGGAAACACCATATATTTT
TRBJ2-3 TRBV7-6 15 - - CASSSDRTLGDTQYF TGTGCCAGCAGCTCTGACAGGACATTAGGAGATACGCAGTATTTT
TRBJ1-1 TRBV10-2 14 TRBD1 - CASTSGGLNTEAFF TGCGCCAGCACGTCAGGGGGCCTGAACACTGAAGCTTTCTTT
TRBJ1-3 TRBV6-1 12 - - CASSLSGNTIYF TGTGCCAGCAGTCTCTCTGGAAACACCATATATTTT
TRBJ1-2 TRBV28 14 - - CASSFSGGRGGYTF TGTGCCAGCAGTTTTTCGGGGGGGCGGGGTGGCTACACCTTC
TRBJ2-2 TRBV19 13 - - CASSMGYTGELFF TGTGCCAGTAGTATGGGCTACACCGGGGAGCTGTTTTTT
TRBJ2-5 TRBV5-6 13 - - CASSLQGLETQYF TGTGCCAGCAGCTTGCAGGGTTTAGAGACCCAGTACTTC
TRBJ2-3 TRBV27 17 - - CASSSYLTGPSTDTQYF TGTGCCAGCAGTTCTTACCTGACAGGCCCTAGCACAGATACGCAGTATTTT
TRBJ2-1 TRBV5-1 14 - once CASSAGYANNEQFF TGCGCCAGCTCAGCGGGCTACGCGAACAATGAGCAGTTCTTC